Below, 14 T cell receptor beta chains from the same sample are listed, as sequenced in a study of shared clonotypes between healthy human individuals. Produced via immunoSEQ multiplex PCR; TCRdb's table is partial and in-frame only. The sample includes about 2.4 million clones, approximately 93% of them seen just once. Input material: naive CD4+ T cells from PBMCs. The subset here: CD45RA+ positively selected. These receptor sequences come from a man aged 18 to 30 in good health. Some clones in this sample may be carry-over from other donors' samples.

This sequence joins TRBV7-9 and TRBJ1-2; TRBD1 is a possible D gene (6 bases). Between the trimmed V and J ends, which lost 4 bases and 14 bases, there was a span of 20 bases. This CDR3 is built from 13 residues. CDR1 is SEHNR and CDR2 is FQNEAQ in the germline V gene (reference sequence). CDR3 in amino acids: CASSSQGFSGRTF. The CDR3, as DNA: TGTGCCAGCAGCTCCCAGGGGTTTTCAGGGAGGACCTTC.

V is TRBV6-6 and J is TRBJ2-7; tentatively, D is TRBD1 or TRBD2 (7 bases each). CDR1 and CDR2 from the germline V gene are MNHNY and SVGAGI (reference sequence). The CDR3 is 16 amino acids. The V and J ends lost 5 bases and 3 bases respectively, with 20 bases between them. CDR3 residues: CASSKGAGTKVYEQYF. The CDR3 coding sequence is TGTGCCAGCAGTAAGGGGGCCGGGACTAAAGTCTACGAGCAGTACTTC.

The chain employs TRBV7-2 and TRBJ2-1; 9 bases are shared with TRBD2. Germline values: CDR1 SGHTA, CDR2 FQGNSA. This CDR3 has 15 amino acids. The V gene end was trimmed by 3 bases and the J gene end by 7 bases; junction bases not matched to a gene: 7. The CDR3 is CASSLGSGSWNEQFF. The DNA of the CDR3 is TGTGCCAGCAGCTTGGGTAGCGGGAGTTGGAATGAGCAGTTCTTC.

The chain uses TRBV5-1 and TRBJ2-7, with 8 bases lining up with TRBD1. From germline, CDR1 is SGHRS and CDR2 YFSETQ. The CDR3 is 14 residues long. V lost 4 bases to trimming and J lost 6 bases; unmatched junction nucleotides: 9. The CDR3 sequence is CASSPDRTGSEQYF. For the CDR3, the DNA is TGCGCCAGCAGCCCCGATCGGACAGGGTCCGAGCAGTACTTC.

On this clone: Other nucleotide sequences from this sample produce the same CDR3. The CDR3 bases are TGTGCCAGCAGCTTACAAGGCTCTGGAAACACCATATATTTT. Its translation is CASSLQGSGNTIYF. V usage is TRBV5-4 and J usage is TRBJ1-3; no clear D gene. Germline loops: CDR1 SGHNT, CDR2 YYREEE (reference sequence). This CDR3 region has 14 residues. Between the trimmed V and J ends, which lost 2 bases and 0 bases, there was a span of 6 bases.

Worth noting for this clone: Additional DNA sequences in this sample encode the identical CDR3. The rearrangement links TRBV5-1 to TRBJ1-5, with D possibly TRBD1 on 5 matching bases. Deletions cut 0 bases from V and 6 bases from J, with 7 bases between. The CDR3 contains 13 residues. Germline lookup yields CDR1 SGHRS and CDR2 YFSETQ. DNA of the CDR3: TGCGCCAGCAGCTTGGACGGGGGTCAGCCCCAGCATTTT. It translates to CASSLDGGQPQHF.

This chain connects TRBV15 to TRBJ2-3; D uncertain. This CDR3 has 14 amino acids. The germline CDR1 and CDR2 sequences are LNHNV and YYDKDF (reference sequence). The germline V and J ends were trimmed by 3 bases and 3 bases, with 10 bases remaining between them. The CDR3 nucleotides read TGTGCCACCAGCAGGTTTGAGAGAACAGATACGCAGTATTTT. It yields the protein CATSRFERTDTQYF.

The chain employs TRBV5-1 and TRBJ2-5; perhaps D is TRBD1 or TRBD2 (5 bases each). The V and J ends lost 0 bases and 7 bases respectively, with 13 bases between them. CDR1 and CDR2 from the germline V gene are SGHRS and YFSETQ. The CDR3 covers 14 residues. In DNA, the CDR3 is TGCGCCAGCAGCTTGGGACTGGGGGAAGGGACCCAGTACTTC. Its translation is CASSLGLGEGTQYF.

The chain couples TRBV27 to TRBJ1-1; the match to TRBD1 covers 8 bases. Germline trimming cut 5 bases from V and 1 base from J; bases unmatched to any gene: 3. CDR1 is MNHEY and CDR2 is SMNVEV in the germline V gene (reference sequence). This CDR3 spans 14 amino acids. CDR3 residues: CASSPGTGNTEAFF. CDR3 in DNA: TGTGCCAGCAGTCCCGGGACAGGGAACACTGAAGCTTTCTTT.

This chain uses TRBV5-1 with TRBJ2-7; maybe TRBD2 (7 bases). In germline, CDR1 is SGHRS, CDR2 YFSETQ. Trimming removed 2 bases at V and 7 bases at J, with 13 bases between. The CDR3 consists of 13 residues. Here the CDR3 reads CASSFSGEGEQYF. The CDR3 nucleotides are TGCGCCAGCAGCTTTTCAGGGGAGGGAGAGCAGTACTTC. The full variable domain, in which reference TRBV5-1 and TRBJ2-7 provide the parts outside the CDR3, is KAGVTQTPRYLIKTRGQQVTLSCSPISGHRSVSWYQQTPGQGLQFLFEYFSETQRNKGNFPGRFSGRQFSNSRSEMNVSTLELGDSALYLCASSFSGEGEQYFGPGTRLTVT.

This chain connects TRBV2 to TRBJ2-7; either TRBD1 or TRBD2 may fit D (5 bases each). The V end lost 4 bases, the J end lost 1 base, and 8 bases lay between the germline ends. CDR3 size: 13 residues. In germline, CDR1 is SNHLY, CDR2 FYNNEI. The CDR3 loop reads CASSGWGSYEQYF. The CDR3, as DNA: TGTGCCAGCAGTGGGTGGGGGTCCTACGAGCAGTACTTC.

The V call is TRBV7-9, the J call TRBJ1-2; D is ambiguous. The germline V gene has CDR1 SEHNR and CDR2 FQNEAQ (reference sequence). The CDR3 is 16 residues long. The ends were cut back, 6 bases at V and 0 bases at J, with 17 bases in the middle. DNA for the CDR3: TGTGCCAGCAGGGGAGGCGGGGATGATTCTAACTATGGCTACACCTTC. It codes for CASRGGGDDSNYGYTF.

The chain has TRBV5-6 and TRBJ1-1, with D possibly matching TRBD1 (6 bases). Germline CDR1 and CDR2: SGHDT and YYEEEE. The V end lost 3 bases, the J end lost 6 bases, and 15 bases lay between the germline ends. CDR3 length: 14 residues. CDR3 protein: CASSWENRDAEAFF. CDR3 bases: TGTGCCAGCAGCTGGGAGAACAGGGACGCTGAAGCTTTCTTT.

This clone occurred once. J is TRBJ2-3 and V is TRBV19; the D is unclear. The germline CDR1 and CDR2 sequences are LNHDA and SQIVND (reference sequence). The V end was cut by 4 bases, the J end by 7 bases, with 9 bases between. The CDR3 is made up of 12 amino acids. CDR3 loop: CASSTRPNTQYF. CDR3 nucleotides: TGTGCCAGTAGTACGCGACCTAATACGCAGTATTTT.